Below, 18 T cell receptor beta chains from the same sample are listed, as sequenced in a study of Ad26.COV2.S vaccination and SARS-CoV-2 variants. Treatment here: over 15 received Ad26.COV2.S at low or high dose, single or two shots; about 5 received placebo; per-sample allocation not given. Following the first vaccine or placebo injection, samples were taken on day 63. The repertoire was sequenced with immunoSEQ multiplex PCR; TCRdb's copy has only in-frame clones and lacks some. The data show under 400,000 clones, about nine tenths seen once. The material sequenced was peripheral blood, taken in a trial of Ad26.COV2.S vaccine versus placebo. The receptors originated from a person aged 18-65 years who received the Ad26.COV2.S COVID-19 vaccine or a placebo.

J is TRBJ1-4 and V is TRBV29-1, with D uncertain. The V gene's germline CDR1 is SQVTM and CDR2 ANQGSEA. The CDR3 loop spans 11 amino acids. The V end was cut by 6 bases, the J end by 7 bases, with 9 bases between. CDR3 coding DNA: TGCAGCGTGGGCGTGGGTGAAAAACTGTTTTTT. This sequence encodes CSVGVGEKLFF.

The V gene is TRBV3-1 (or the pseudogene TRBV3-2), the J gene TRBJ1-2, with D perhaps TRBD1 (6 bases). There are 14 residues in the CDR3. Germline CDR1 reads LGHDT; CDR2 reads YNNKEL (reference sequence). The V end was cut by 1 base, the J end by 8 bases, with 14 bases between. The CDR3 nucleotides read TGTGCCAGCAGCCAAGGCAGGGGAGGAGGCGGCTACACCTTC. This gives the protein CASSQGRGGGGYTF.

The CDR3 here is CASSQDRQGAPSYEQYF. As DNA, the CDR3 is TGTGCCAGCAGCCAAGATCGCCAGGGGGCTCCCTCCTACGAGCAGTACTTC. The rearrangement uses TRBV14 and TRBJ2-7; 8 bases are a match to TRBD1. J gave up 0 bases and V 0 bases, and 7 bases lay outside the gene matches. CDR3 size: 17 residues. CDR1 and CDR2 from the germline V gene are SGHDN and FVKESK. Supplemented by reference TRBV14 and TRBJ2-7, the full variable domain reads EAGVTQFPSHSVIEKGQTVTLRCDPISGHDNLYWYRRVMGKEIKFLLHFVKESKQDESGMPNNRFLAERTGGTYSTLKVQPAELEDSGVYFCASSQDRQGAPSYEQYFGPGTRLTVT.

This clone was counted a few times. The rearrangement links TRBV6-1 to TRBJ1-1; unclear D gene. V lost 5 bases and J lost 1, with 5 bases in between. CDR3 length equals 12 residues. CDR1 is MNHNS and CDR2 is SASEGT in the germline V gene. The CDR3 is CASSPPNTEAFF. CDR3 in DNA: TGTGCCAGCAGTCCTCCGAACACTGAAGCTTTCTTT.

The rearrangement joins TRBV7-2 to TRBJ1-1; D gene ambiguous. Germline V lookup: CDR1 SGHTA, CDR2 FQGNSA. This CDR3 contains 15 residues. V shed 4 bases and J shed 2 bases, with 14 bases lying between them. The CDR3 region is CASSSPVRKNTEAFF. The CDR3 DNA follows: TGTGCCAGCAGCTCCCCGGTCAGGAAAAACACTGAAGCTTTCTTT. Combining the CDR3 with reference TRBV7-2 and TRBJ1-1 gives the whole variable domain GAGVSQSPSNKVTEKGKDVELRCDPISGHTALYWYRQSLGQGLEFLIYFQGNSAPDKSGLPSDRFSAERTGGSVSTLTIQRTQQEDSAVYLCASSSPVRKNTEAFFGQGTRLTVV.

CDR3 DNA sequence: TGTGCCAGCAGCTACAGGGTTTCTCCCCCCAATGAGCAGTTCTTC. It yields the protein CASSYRVSPPNEQFF. This chain links TRBV11-1 with TRBJ2-1; D possibly corresponds to TRBD1 (6 bases). The CDR3 covers 15 residues. Trimming stripped 4 bases from V and 6 bases from J, with 16 bases between. From germline, CDR1 is SGHAT and CDR2 FQDESV (reference sequence).

The chain uses TRBV7-9 and TRBJ1-6; the D gene is possibly TRBD1 (6 bases). Germline loops: CDR1 SEHNR, CDR2 FQNEAQ (reference sequence). There are 14 residues in the CDR3. V was trimmed by 1 base and J by 10 bases, leaving 11 bases between them. Here the CDR3 reads CASSLDRAYSPLHF. CDR3 DNA sequence: TGTGCCAGCAGCTTAGACAGGGCATACTCACCCCTCCACTTT.

The CDR3 DNA is TGTGCCAGCAGCCAAGAAGGCTGTCAGGGCGGCTATGGCTACACCTTC. Protein sequence: CASSQEGCQGGYGYTF. The chain carries TRBV3-1 (or the pseudogene TRBV3-2) and TRBJ1-2, with a tentative D call TRBD1 (5 bases). CDR3 length: 16 residues. The ends were cut back, 0 bases at V and 4 bases at J, with 15 bases in the middle. Germline V gene data show CDR1 as LGHDT and CDR2 as YNNKEL (reference sequence).

V is TRBV30 and J is TRBJ2-3; TRBD2 aligns across 9 bases. This CDR3 has 15 amino acids. Germline CDR1 reads GTSNPN; CDR2 reads SVGIG (reference sequence). V dropped 1 base and J dropped 0; count of bases not matched to a gene: 2. CDR3 amino acids: CAWSERGDSTDTQYF. The CDR3 bases are TGTGCCTGGAGTGAGCGGGGGGATAGCACAGATACGCAGTATTTT.

The chain joins TRBV3-1 (or the pseudogene TRBV3-2) to TRBJ1-6; D is unresolved. This CDR3 is 12 amino acids long. Germline-derived CDR1 and CDR2 are LGHDT and YNNKEL (reference sequence). The V and J ends lost 3 bases and 10 bases respectively, with 7 bases between them. CDR3 in amino acids: CASSHGRSPLHF. For the CDR3, the DNA is TGTGCCAGCAGCCATGGACGCTCACCCCTCCACTTT.

The rearrangement uses TRBV24-1 and TRBJ2-1; 9 bases are a match to TRBD1. The length of the CDR3 is 14 residues. Trimming cost V 4 bases and J 12 bases; bases outside gene matches: 9. CDR1 KGHDR and CDR2 SFDVKD come from the germline V gene. CDR3 residues: CATSEGSGQGTQFF. The CDR3 region has the DNA TGTGCCACCAGTGAAGGGTCAGGACAGGGGACGCAGTTCTTC.

The chain combines TRBV2 with TRBJ2-1; a weak D match, TRBD1 (6 bases). CDR3 length: 13 residues. Trimming removed 5 bases at V and 9 bases at J, with 14 bases between. Germline V lookup: CDR1 SNHLY, CDR2 FYNNEI. This CDR3 is CASSPKRGGEQFF. The CDR3 DNA follows: TGTGCCAGCAGTCCTAAAAGAGGGGGTGAGCAGTTCTTC.

This chain links TRBV5-1 with TRBJ2-3, with D possibly matching TRBD1 (6 bases). Trimming took off 3 bases at V and 2 bases at J, with 10 bases between the two ends. CDR1 is SGHRS and CDR2 is YFSETQ in the germline V gene. This CDR3 has 14 residues. The CDR3 reads CASSSGQLTDTQYF. In DNA, the CDR3 is TGCGCCAGCAGCTCCGGACAGCTCACAGATACGCAGTATTTT.

The rearrangement links TRBV27 to TRBJ1-5; D not resolved. The germline V gene encodes CDR1 MNHEY and CDR2 SMNVEV (reference sequence). The CDR3 sequence is 13 residues long. Trimming cost V 5 bases and J 2 bases, with 7 bases left between them. DNA of the CDR3: TGTGCCAGCAGTCCCCTAGGCAATCAGCCCCAGCATTTT. Amino acid sequence: CASSPLGNQPQHF.

The CDR3 loop reads CAWSFERGGAYEEQYF. In DNA form, the CDR3 reads TGTGCCTGGAGTTTTGAGAGGGGGGGAGCCTACGAGGAGCAGTACTTC. V usage is TRBV30 and J usage is TRBJ2-7; possibly TRBD2 for D (7 bases). The V and J ends lost 2 bases and 7 bases respectively, with 24 bases between them. Germline values: CDR1 GTSNPN, CDR2 SVGIG (reference sequence). CDR3 size: 16 residues.

The genes are TRBV5-4 and TRBJ2-7, with 11 bases identical to TRBD1. J was trimmed by 2 bases and V by 4 bases; bases with no gene match: 5. The CDR3 is 15 amino acids. Germline lookup yields CDR1 SGHNT and CDR2 YYREEE (reference sequence). CDR3 protein: CASSPGQGGTYEQYF. CDR3 bases: TGTGCCAGCAGCCCGGGACAGGGGGGGACCTACGAGCAGTACTTC.

The chain employs TRBV2 and TRBJ2-3; 13 bases map to TRBD2. CDR1 and CDR2 (germline): SNHLY, FYNNEI. This CDR3 contains 18 residues. V lost 6 bases and J lost 2; bases outside the gene matches: 11. CDR3 in DNA: TGTGCCAGCAGGTCGCCTTCGGGACTAGCGGGGTCCACAGATACGCAGTATTTT. It yields the protein CASRSPSGLAGSTDTQYF. Full variable domain (outside the CDR3, taken from reference TRBV2 and TRBJ2-3): EPEVTQTPSHQVTQMGQEVILRCVPISNHLYFYWYRQILGQKVEFLVSFYNNEISEKSEIFDDQFSVERPDGSNFTLKIRSTKLEDSAMYFCASRSPSGLAGSTDTQYFGPGTRLTVL.

This clone was seen only once. This rearrangement joins TRBV9 to TRBJ1-2; D gene unclear. Per germline, CDR1 SGDLS and CDR2 YYNGEE. The V gene lost 4 bases and the J gene lost 6 bases, with 22 bases spanning the gap. The CDR3 contains 16 residues. The DNA for the CDR3 is TGTGCCAGCAGCTCGGCCCATAAGGGAGAGGAAGATGGCTACACCTTC. Its translation is CASSSAHKGEEDGYTF. Combining the CDR3 with reference TRBV9 and TRBJ1-2 gives the whole variable domain DSGVTQTPKHLITATGQRVTLRCSPRSGDLSVYWYQQSLDQGLQFLIQYYNGEERAKGNILERFSAQQFPDLHSELNLSSLELGDSALYFCASSSAHKGEEDGYTFGSGTRLTVV.